Following are 26 T cell receptor beta chains from one sample sequenced in a study of OX40 agonist ivuxolimab in advanced cancers. The repertoire was sequenced with immunoSEQ multiplex PCR; TCRdb's copy has only in-frame clones and lacks some. The repertoire holds tens of thousands of clones, with about four fifths as singletons. This specimen consisted of CD4+ or CD8+ T cells sorted from blood, obtained in a trial of the OX40 agonist ivuxolimab. The receptors stem from an adult with an advanced solid tumor such as melanoma, head and neck, liver or kidney cancer.

V and J are TRBV9 and TRBJ2-7; weak D call: TRBD1 (7 bases). With 3 bases removed from V and 5 bases from J, the gap between germline ends came to 18 bases. Germline V lookup: CDR1 SGDLS, CDR2 YYNGEE. CDR3 length equals 15 residues. The CDR3 protein is CASSARGRPQDEQYF. CDR3 in DNA: TGTGCCAGCAGCGCCAGGGGGAGGCCCCAGGACGAGCAGTACTTC. The variable domain in full, completed from reference TRBV9 and TRBJ2-7, reads DSGVTQTPKHLITATGQRVTLRCSPRSGDLSVYWYQQSLDQGLQFLIQYYNGEERAKGNILERFSAQQFPDLHSELNLSSLELGDSALYFCASSARGRPQDEQYFGPGTRLTVT.

This chain uses TRBV12-5 with TRBJ2-5; 11 bases are a match to TRBD2. The germline CDR1 and CDR2 sequences are LGHNT and FRNRAP. V was pared by 1 base and J by 2 bases, with 0 bases of the junction left unmatched. The CDR3 extends over 15 amino acids. CDR3 loop: CASGLGLAGQETQYF. In nucleotides, the CDR3 is TGTGCTAGTGGTTTGGGACTAGCGGGACAAGAGACCCAGTACTTC.

This clone has more than one count but fewer than ten. The chain employs TRBV12-1 and TRBJ1-6. TRBV12-1 is given as a pseudogene. CDR3 length equals 15 residues. This chain's CDR3 is CASSPLSSYNSPLHF. CDR3 nucleotides: TGTGCCAGCAGCCCCCTTAGCTCCTATAATTCACCCCTCCACTTT.

As to this clone: Germline and junction disagree at one end, which may indicate a read error. J is TRBJ2-7 and V is TRBV7-3; 7 bases fit TRBD1. CDR3 length: 14 amino acids. Germline values: CDR1 SGHTA, CDR2 FQGTGA. Here the CDR3 reads CASTLKGQSYEQYF. The CDR3 DNA reads as TGTGCCAGCACCTTAAAGGGACAGTCCTACGAGCAGTACTTC.

The genes are TRBV5-1 and TRBJ1-6, with 8 bases lining up with TRBD1. The CDR3 contains 16 residues. Germline CDR1 is SGHRS and CDR2 is YFSETQ. The junction had 8 bases not matched to a gene; V was cut back by 4 bases and J by 5 bases. The chain's CDR3 is CASSIQGAKDNSPLHF. CDR3 bases: TGCGCCAGCAGCATCCAGGGGGCAAAAGATAATTCACCCCTCCACTTT.

V gene TRBV9 combines with J gene TRBJ2-3; either TRBD1 or TRBD2 may supply D (6 bases each). CDR3 length: 15 residues. CDR1 and CDR2 (germline): SGDLS, YYNGEE. V gave up 4 bases and J gave up 3 bases, with 15 bases separating them. The CDR3 loop is CASSKGGRSTDTQYF. The DNA for the CDR3 is TGTGCCAGCAGCAAAGGGGGGAGGAGTACAGATACGCAGTATTTT.

This clone has at least ten counts. The chain employs TRBV28 and TRBJ1-2; D is uncertain. Trimming removed 5 bases from V and 4 bases from J, with 26 bases in between. CDR3 length: 18 residues. CDR1 MDHEN and CDR2 SYDVKM come from the germline V gene. The CDR3 region is CASSPSDVLGYGGYGYTF. The CDR3, as DNA: TGTGCCAGCAGTCCCTCAGACGTGTTGGGCTATGGAGGCTATGGCTACACCTTC.

In the case of this clone: One end of the junction is discordant with germline, which a read error may explain. V usage is TRBV2 and J usage is TRBJ2-5; 7 bases are shared with TRBD1. The CDR3 totals 13 residues. Germline CDR1 SNHLY, CDR2 FYNNEI. Here the CDR3 reads CASREGGSETQYF. The CDR3 bases are TGTGCCAGCAGAGAAGGGGGCTCGGAGACCCAGTACTTC.

V gene TRBV19 combines with J gene TRBJ2-5; D is possibly TRBD1 (6 bases). Trimming left V 3 bases short and J 5 bases short, with 19 bases between. CDR1 and CDR2 from the germline V gene are LNHDA and SQIVND (reference sequence). CDR3 length: 16 amino acids. DNA of the CDR3: TGTGCCAGTAGTATTTTCGGTTTCAGGGGCCGTGAGACCCAGTACTTC. Encoded protein: CASSIFGFRGRETQYF.

The chain couples TRBV5-6 to TRBJ2-5; 7 nucleotides agree with TRBD1. Germline V CDR1 and CDR2: SGHDT, YYEEEE. V was pared by 2 bases and J by 1 base, with 5 bases of the junction left unmatched. CDR3 size: 15 residues. The CDR3 bases are TGTGCCAGCAGCTTCCCGGGGACAGCCCAAGAGACCCAGTACTTC. Its protein product is CASSFPGTAQETQYF. Based on the CDR3 plus reference TRBV5-6 and TRBJ2-5, the full variable domain is DAGVTQSPTHLIKTRGQQVTLRCSPKSGHDTVSWYQQALGQGPQFIFQYYEEEERQRGNFPDRFSGHQFPNYSSELNVNALLLGDSALYLCASSFPGTAQETQYFGPGTRLLVL.

This chain connects TRBV7-6 to TRBJ2-4; D is unclear. This CDR3 is 14 amino acids long. Germline CDR1 and CDR2: SGHVS and FNYEAQ. Trimming left V 5 bases short and J 0 bases short, with 8 bases between. CDR3 in DNA: TGTGCCAGCAGCCCCCTGCTAGCCAAAAACATTCAGTACTTC. Protein product: CASSPLLAKNIQYF.

V usage is TRBV6-1 and J usage is TRBJ2-2; 11 nucleotides agree with TRBD2. CDR1 is MNHNS and CDR2 is SASEGT in the germline V gene. This CDR3 spans 17 amino acids. J lost 9 bases, V lost 3 bases, and 12 bases had no gene match. Written as DNA, the CDR3 is TGTGCCAGCAGTGACCCGGGACTAGCGGACCGGCCAAGGGAGCTGTTTTTT. Amino acids: CASSDPGLADRPRELFF.

The chain employs TRBV7-9 and TRBJ2-5; D is possibly TRBD2 (6 bases). Germline V lookup: CDR1 SEHNR, CDR2 FQNEAQ (reference sequence). CDR3 length: 14 residues. The germline V and J ends were trimmed by 1 base and 2 bases, with 8 bases remaining between them. The CDR3 nucleotides are TGTGCCAGCAGCTTAGGTGGGGGGCAAGAGACCCAGTACTTC. Its protein is CASSLGGGQETQYF.

The chain couples TRBV6-4 to TRBJ1-4; D might be TRBD1 (5 bases). V was cut by 3 bases and J by 6 bases, with 11 bases left in between. The CDR3 has 14 amino acids. Germline CDR1 and CDR2: MRHNA and SNTAGT. Here the CDR3 DNA reads TGTGCCAGCAGTGAAGCCAGGGTCGATGAAAAACTGTTTTTT. Its protein product is CASSEARVDEKLFF.

The rearrangement uses TRBV7-3 and TRBJ1-3, with D possibly matching TRBD1 (6 bases). The CDR3 extends over 15 amino acids. Germline V CDR1 and CDR2: SGHTA, FQGTGA. V was pared by 5 bases and J by 3 bases, with 14 bases between. CDR3 loop: CASSPQGNIGNTIYF. The CDR3 DNA reads as TGTGCCAGCAGCCCACAGGGTAACATTGGAAACACCATATATTTT. Variable domain in full (rest from reference TRBV7-3 and TRBJ1-3): GAGVSQTPSNKVTEKGKYVELRCDPISGHTALYWYRQSLGQGPEFLIYFQGTGAADDSGLPNDRFFAVRPEGSVSTLKIQRTERGDSAVYLCASSPQGNIGNTIYFGEGSWLTVV.

This clone was seen a handful of times. This chain links TRBV6-1 with TRBJ1-2; maybe TRBD1 (5 bases). The CDR3 runs to 14 residues. The V and J ends lost 4 bases and 4 bases respectively, with 13 bases between them. Germline values: CDR1 MNHNS, CDR2 SASEGT. CDR3 loop: CASSVTGEAYGYTF. Here the CDR3 DNA reads TGTGCCAGCAGTGTGACGGGGGAAGCCTATGGCTACACCTTC.

This clone has just a few counts. The chain combines TRBV7-9 with TRBJ2-5; no firm D call. V was trimmed by 1 base and J by 2 bases, leaving 8 bases between them. The CDR3 extends over 14 amino acids. Germline V gene sequence: CDR1 SEHNR, CDR2 FQNEAQ (reference sequence). The CDR3 sequence: CASSLGMSQETQYF. CDR3 in DNA: TGTGCCAGCAGCTTAGGAATGTCTCAAGAGACCCAGTACTTC.

This chain uses TRBV6-5 with TRBJ1-1, with D possibly matching TRBD1 (5 bases). This CDR3 has 12 amino acids. The V gene's germline CDR1 is MNHEY and CDR2 SVGAGI. Trimming took off 8 bases at V and 3 bases at J, with 10 bases between the two ends. CDR3 coding DNA: TGTGCCAGCCACGACAGAGACACTGAAGCTTTCTTT. It translates to CASHDRDTEAFF.

Comments on this clone: The sample has other DNA sequences that encode this CDR3 too. The genes are TRBV5-6 and TRBJ1-5; no firm D call. The CDR3 runs 12 residues. From germline, CDR1 is SGHDT and CDR2 YYEEEE. V shed 1 base and J shed 4 bases, with 3 bases lying between them. The CDR3 nucleotides are TGTGCCAGCAGCTTGTTTAATCAGCCCCAGCATTTT. It encodes CASSLFNQPQHF.

The genes are TRBV7-2 and TRBJ2-1; D gene unclear. Germline-derived CDR1 and CDR2 are SGHTA and FQGNSA. V was cut by 0 bases and J by 4 bases, with 10 bases left in between. The CDR3 is made up of 15 amino acids. The CDR3 nucleotides are TGTGCCAGCAGCTTAGCCAAGAACCCGTACAATGAGCAGTTCTTC. It specifies CASSLAKNPYNEQFF.

The chain employs TRBV7-8 and TRBJ1-3; D not certain. The ends were cut back, 1 base at V and 0 bases at J, with 4 bases in the middle. Germline CDR1 reads SGHVS; CDR2 reads FQNEAQ. This CDR3 is built from 14 residues. In DNA form, the CDR3 reads TGTGCCAGCAGCTTAGGACACTCTGGAAACACCATATATTTT. Its translation is CASSLGHSGNTIYF.

The CDR3 DNA sequence: TGTGCCAGCAGGAAGGGGCAGGCGGTGGAGGCCCAGTACTTC. This encodes CASRKGQAVEAQYF. The chain links TRBV2 to TRBJ2-5, with D perhaps being TRBD1 or TRBD2 (5 bases each). The length of the CDR3 is 14 residues. Germline CDR1 and CDR2: SNHLY and FYNNEI. The V end lost 6 bases, the J end lost 9 bases, and 20 bases lay between the germline ends.

J is TRBJ2-3 and V is TRBV2, with 8 bases that match TRBD2. Germline-derived CDR1 and CDR2 are SNHLY and FYNNEI. V lost 4 bases to trimming and J lost 1 base; unmatched junction nucleotides: 13. CDR3 length: 18 residues. The chain's CDR3 is CASSVAPIGAGGTDTQYF. Here the CDR3 DNA reads TGTGCCAGCAGTGTCGCCCCAATAGGAGCGGGAGGCACAGATACGCAGTATTTT.

This chain's CDR3 is CASSQATGQSYEQYF. CDR3 sequence (DNA): TGCGCCAGCAGCCAAGCGACAGGGCAATCCTACGAGCAGTACTTC. The gene calls are TRBV4-3 and TRBJ2-7; 7 bases line up with TRBD1. Germline V gene lookup returns CDR1 LGHNA and CDR2 YSLEER. Trimming took 1 base from V and 1 from J; bases not matched to a gene: 4. CDR3 length: 15 amino acids.

The chain recombines TRBV5-6 with TRBJ2-1; no clear D. The CDR3 length is 12 residues. CDR1 and CDR2 (germline): SGHDT, YYEEEE. V gave up 7 bases and J gave up 10 bases, with 15 bases separating them. The CDR3 nucleotides read TGTGCCAGCCAACGATCGACCGGGGAGCAGTTCTTC. This encodes CASQRSTGEQFF.

This clone was found a few times. The rearrangement links TRBV7-9 to TRBJ1-2; TRBD1 aligns across 9 bases. The junction had 7 bases not matched to a gene; V was cut back by 1 base and J by 4 bases. The germline V gene encodes CDR1 SEHNR and CDR2 FQNEAQ (reference sequence). The CDR3 totals 16 residues. CDR3 region: CASSLGVGTGSYGYTF. The CDR3 bases are TGTGCCAGCAGCTTAGGAGTCGGGACAGGGAGCTATGGCTACACCTTC.